The 29 T cell receptor beta chains below come from one sample, sequenced in a study of cytomegalovirus exposure and HLA in healthy donors. PCR primers comprised 60 Vbeta and 13 Jbeta primers. Clones were sequenced by immunoSEQ multiplex PCR, and TCRdb holds only the in-frame ones, with some missing. There are nearly 80,000 clones in the sample; almost 80% occur only once, and roughly a fifth lies in the top ten. Sequenced material: PBMCs. The receptors derive from a middle-aged woman in good health and CMV-seropositive.

This clone has only one observation. Here the CDR3 reads CASRERWSGGIDTQYF. DNA for the CDR3: TGTGCCAGCAGGGAACGATGGTCCGGGGGGATAGATACGCAGTATTTT. The J gene is TRBJ2-3, the V gene TRBV6-1, with 7 bases that match TRBD2. Trimming cost V 6 bases and J 5 bases; bases outside gene matches: 14. The CDR3 has 16 residues. Germline CDR1 reads MNHNS; CDR2 reads SASEGT.

This clone was observed a few times. This chain connects TRBV19 to TRBJ2-6, with no clear D. V lost 7 bases, J lost 4 bases, and 11 bases lay in between. The germline gives CDR1 LNHDA, CDR2 SQIVND (reference sequence). CDR3 size: 14 residues. CDR3 in amino acids: CASIAPGGANVLTF. In DNA, the CDR3 is TGTGCCAGTATTGCCCCCGGGGGGGCCAACGTCCTGACTTTC.

V is TRBV16 and J is TRBJ2-1; D is possibly TRBD2 (5 bases). The V end lost 5 bases, the J end lost 8 bases, and 10 bases lay between the germline ends. The germline V gene has CDR1 KGHSY and CDR2 FQNENV. This CDR3 is built from 12 residues. In DNA form, the CDR3 reads TGTGCCAGCAGCTCGGTCGGGGATGAGCAGTTCTTC. This translates into CASSSVGDEQFF.

The chain employs TRBV5-1 and TRBJ1-5, with no clear D. V was cut by 1 base and J by 2 bases, with 10 bases left in between. The CDR3 loop spans 15 amino acids. Germline-derived CDR1 and CDR2 are SGHRS and YFSETQ. The CDR3 loop reads CASSLYGSGNQPQHF. CDR3 nucleotides: TGCGCCAGCAGCTTGTACGGGAGTGGCAATCAGCCCCAGCATTTT.

The rearrangement uses TRBV6-5 and TRBJ1-6, with D tentatively TRBD1 (6 bases). The V gene lost 1 base and the J gene lost 8 bases, with 9 bases spanning the gap. CDR3 length: 14 residues. Germline V gives CDR1 MNHEY, CDR2 SVGAGI. The CDR3 here is CASSYFQGYSPLHF. CDR3 bases: TGTGCCAGCAGTTACTTCCAGGGGTATTCACCCCTCCACTTT.

The CDR3 reads CASSTTTIGSPLHF. DNA of the CDR3: TGTGCCAGCAGCACGACGACTATAGGTTCACCCCTCCACTTT. The J gene is TRBJ1-6, the V gene TRBV7-9; D not certain. V shed 5 bases and J shed 9 bases, with 14 bases lying between them. The CDR3 is made up of 14 amino acids. CDR1 is SEHNR, CDR2 FQNEAQ, per germline (reference sequence).

The V gene is TRBV9, the J gene TRBJ2-1; 9 bases are shared with TRBD1. The CDR3 spans 16 residues. V dropped 0 bases and J dropped 2; count of bases not matched to a gene: 3. In germline, CDR1 is SGDLS, CDR2 YYNGEE. The CDR3 DNA reads TGTGCCAGCAGCGTAGCTGGGACAGGGACCTACAATGAGCAGTTCTTC. Its translation is CASSVAGTGTYNEQFF.

This sequence joins TRBV30 and TRBJ2-2, with a weak D call TRBD2 (6 bases). Germline V gene data show CDR1 as GTSNPN and CDR2 as SVGIG (reference sequence). With 4 bases removed from V and 6 bases from J, the gap between germline ends came to 15 bases. This CDR3 is built from 14 residues. CDR3 bases: TGTGCCTGGAAACGCCGGAGGGCCCCCGGGGAGCTGTTTTTT. Its protein is CAWKRRRAPGELFF.

The chain carries TRBV2 and TRBJ2-1, with TRBD1 matching over 8 bases. This CDR3 is 14 amino acids long. The V segment lost 6 bases and the J segment 8 bases; nucleotides outside the gene matches: 9. Germline-derived CDR1 and CDR2 are SNHLY and FYNNEI. The CDR3 protein is CASRSGQGIYEQFF. CDR3 sequence (DNA): TGTGCCAGCAGATCTGGACAGGGAATCTATGAGCAGTTCTTC. Complete variable domain (other parts from reference TRBV2 and TRBJ2-1): EPEVTQTPSHQVTQMGQEVILRCVPISNHLYFYWYRQILGQKVEFLVSFYNNEISEKSEIFDDQFSVERPDGSNFTLKIRSTKLEDSAMYFCASRSGQGIYEQFFGPGTRLTVL.

The chain carries TRBV5-1 and TRBJ2-4; the match to TRBD1 covers 7 bases. The CDR3 length is 14 residues. Germline V gives CDR1 SGHRS, CDR2 YFSETQ. With 7 bases clipped from V and 2 bases from J, the junction kept 6 bases outside the gene matches. CDR3 nucleotide sequence: TGCGCCAGCCGCGAACAGGGGTCCAAAAACATTCAGTACTTC. Its translation: CASREQGSKNIQYF. Complete variable domain (other parts from reference TRBV5-1 and TRBJ2-4): KAGVTQTPRYLIKTRGQQVTLSCSPISGHRSVSWYQQTPGQGLQFLFEYFSETQRNKGNFPGRFSGRQFSNSRSEMNVSTLELGDSALYLCASREQGSKNIQYFGAGTRLSVL.

The chain combines TRBV2 with TRBJ1-6, with no clear D. V lost 10 bases and J 10 bases, leaving 14 bases between the germline ends. This CDR3 has 12 amino acids. Germline CDR1 is SNHLY and CDR2 is FYNNEI. CDR3 amino acids: CANRQESSPLHF. The CDR3, as DNA: TGTGCCAATCGACAAGAATCGTCACCCCTCCACTTT. Based on the CDR3 plus reference TRBV2 and TRBJ1-6, the full variable domain is EPEVTQTPSHQVTQMGQEVILRCVPISNHLYFYWYRQILGQKVEFLVSFYNNEISEKSEIFDDQFSVERPDGSNFTLKIRSTKLEDSAMYFCANRQESSPLHFGNGTRLTVT.

This chain uses TRBV19 with TRBJ2-3, with 7 bases matching TRBD2. V shed 5 bases and J 2 bases; nucleotides not matched to a gene: 7. This CDR3 is 15 amino acids long. The germline V gene has CDR1 LNHDA and CDR2 SQIVND (reference sequence). The chain's CDR3 is CASSSLADNTDTQYF. The CDR3 nucleotides read TGTGCCAGTAGTTCGCTAGCGGACAACACAGATACGCAGTATTTT.

V is TRBV5-1 and J is TRBJ2-3; D might be TRBD1 (6 bases). Germline assignment: CDR1 SGHRS and CDR2 YFSETQ. This CDR3 comprises 17 residues. V was pared by 6 bases and J by 4 bases, with 24 bases between. CDR3 amino acids: CASTWSGVLQSSDTQYF. CDR3 bases: TGCGCCAGCACCTGGTCAGGGGTGTTGCAGTCTTCAGATACGCAGTATTTT.

This sequence joins TRBV6-1 and TRBJ1-2; D uncertain. This CDR3 comprises 11 residues. V was shortened by 6 bases and J by 4 bases, with 6 bases between the two germline ends. Germline CDR1 and CDR2: MNHNS and SASEGT. The CDR3 sequence: CASRLGYGYTF. As DNA, the CDR3 is TGTGCCAGCAGGCTAGGCTATGGCTACACCTTC.

This sequence joins TRBV7-9 and TRBJ1-2; 9 positions match TRBD1. The CDR3 spans 17 residues. Per the germline V gene, CDR1 is SEHNR and CDR2 is FQNEAQ (reference sequence). With 5 bases clipped from V and 0 bases from J, the junction kept 10 bases outside the gene matches. The CDR3 DNA is TGTGCCAGCAGCCCGTCGACAGGGGGTTATTCTAACTATGGCTACACCTTC. Protein sequence: CASSPSTGGYSNYGYTF.

The chain links TRBV18 to TRBJ2-7; 14 nucleotides align to TRBD2. After removal of 5 bases from V and 2 bases from J, the junction contained 5 bases not matched to a gene. The CDR3 totals 16 residues. The germline V gene encodes CDR1 KGHSH and CDR2 LQKENI. This CDR3 reads CASSSGLAGEPYEQYF. The CDR3 nucleotides read TGTGCCAGCTCATCGGGACTAGCGGGGGAACCCTACGAGCAGTACTTC.

The genes are TRBV30 and TRBJ1-1; weak D call: TRBD1 (6 bases). This CDR3 has 15 amino acids. V was clipped by 0 bases and J by 1 base, with 12 bases between them. Germline assignment: CDR1 GTSNPN and CDR2 SVGIG (reference sequence). The DNA for the CDR3 is TGTGCCTGGAGTGTTTCTGGCAGGGGGAACACTGAAGCTTTCTTT. This encodes CAWSVSGRGNTEAFF.

V usage is TRBV4-1 and J usage is TRBJ2-1; 10 bases match TRBD2. The CDR3 extends over 16 amino acids. Trimming took 0 bases from V and 6 from J; bases not matched to a gene: 5. Germline V lookup: CDR1 MGHRA, CDR2 YSYEKL. Here the CDR3 DNA reads TGCGCCAGCAGCCAAGAAAGAGCGGGGGGGCCCAATGAGCAGTTCTTC. Its protein is CASSQERAGGPNEQFF.

The chain carries TRBV6-5 and TRBJ2-3; TRBD2 matches 7 bases. The CDR3 totals 15 residues. Germline lookup yields CDR1 MNHEY and CDR2 SVGAGI. Trimming took 8 bases from V and 1 from J; bases not matched to a gene: 9. The DNA for the CDR3 is TGTGCCAGCCGTGGGGGGGGGATTCGCACAGATACGCAGTATTTT. This gives the protein CASRGGGIRTDTQYF.

This clone was found once. The rearrangement uses TRBV6-6 and TRBJ2-7; tentatively, D is TRBD2 (6 bases). The CDR3 totals 12 residues. V was clipped by 5 bases and J by 4 bases, with 9 bases between them. Per the germline V gene, CDR1 is MNHNY and CDR2 is SVGAGI (reference sequence). Written as DNA, the CDR3 is TGTGCCAGCAGTCCGCGGGATTACGAGCAGTACTTC. Amino acid sequence: CASSPRDYEQYF.

The gene calls are TRBV15 and TRBJ2-3; the match to TRBD2 covers 7 bases. The germline V gene encodes CDR1 LNHNV and CDR2 YYDKDF (reference sequence). The CDR3 is 16 residues long. J was trimmed by 0 bases and V by 1 base; bases with no gene match: 4. The CDR3 sequence: CATSRGTSASTDTQYF. CDR3 nucleotide sequence: TGTGCCACCAGCAGAGGTACTAGCGCGAGCACAGATACGCAGTATTTT.

V is TRBV6-5 and J is TRBJ2-3, with 7 bases fitting TRBD2. CDR1 and CDR2 (germline): MNHEY, SVGAGI. The trim removed 4 bases at V and 6 bases at J, leaving 7 bases unmatched. The CDR3 length is 14 residues. The CDR3: CASSSAAGLDTQYF. The CDR3 nucleotides read TGTGCCAGCAGTTCCGCAGCGGGATTGGATACGCAGTATTTT.

The chain couples TRBV5-6 to TRBJ2-6; TRBD1 matches at 8 bases. Germline values: CDR1 SGHDT, CDR2 YYEEEE. Unmatched junction bases numbered 7, after V lost 3 bases and J lost 2 bases. CDR3 size: 17 residues. CDR3 sequence reads: CASSSGQGEAGANVLTF. DNA of the CDR3: TGTGCCAGCAGCTCTGGACAGGGCGAAGCTGGGGCCAACGTCCTGACTTTC.

In this sample, this clone turned up once. DNA of the CDR3: TGTGCCAGCAGTATCGGGACTTATGGCTACACCTTC. Protein sequence: CASSIGTYGYTF. The chain links TRBV6-5 to TRBJ1-2; maybe TRBD1 (5 bases). V dropped 5 bases and J dropped 5 bases, with 9 bases sitting between them. This CDR3 has 12 amino acids. Germline values: CDR1 MNHEY, CDR2 SVGAGI.

This rearrangement joins TRBV7-6 to TRBJ2-7; D is unclear. Between the trimmed V and J ends, which lost 1 base and 1 base, there was a span of 5 bases. Germline V gives CDR1 SGHVS, CDR2 FNYEAQ. The CDR3 length is 13 residues. The CDR3 region has the DNA TGTGCCAGCAGCTTAGAATCGTCCTACGAGCAGTACTTC. Protein: CASSLESSYEQYF. Using reference TRBV7-6 and TRBJ2-7 for the parts outside the CDR3, the full variable domain is GAGVSQSPRYKVTKRGQDVALRCDPISGHVSLYWYRQALGQGPEFLTYFNYEAQQDKSGLPNDRFSAERPEGSISTLTIQRTEQRDSAMYRCASSLESSYEQYFGPGTRLTVT.

J is TRBJ1-5 and V is TRBV18; 7 bases are shared with TRBD1. Germline values: CDR1 KGHSH, CDR2 LQKENI. This CDR3 is built from 17 residues. With V trimmed by 5 bases and J by 4 bases, 14 bases remained unmatched. CDR3 DNA sequence: TGTGCCAGCTCATCTCTCCGAACAGGGGCTGGAAATCAGCCCCAGCATTTT. Translated: CASSSLRTGAGNQPQHF.

This clone was counted between two and nine times. The V call is TRBV5-1, the J call TRBJ1-2; a weak D match, TRBD1 (6 bases). Germline lookup yields CDR1 SGHRS and CDR2 YFSETQ. Trimming took 4 bases from V and 7 from J, leaving 17 bases between them. This CDR3 comprises 14 residues. The chain's CDR3 is CASSTKQGSFGYTF. The CDR3 DNA reads TGCGCCAGCAGCACCAAACAGGGATCCTTTGGCTACACCTTC.

The chain employs TRBV7-9 and TRBJ2-7; a possible D gene is TRBD1 (6 bases). Germline loops: CDR1 SEHNR, CDR2 FQNEAQ (reference sequence). CDR3 length: 13 residues. The germline V and J ends were trimmed by 0 bases and 6 bases, with 9 bases remaining between them. The CDR3 region has the DNA TGTGCCAGCAGCTTAGCGGGGGCTAGCGAGCAGTACTTC. This codes for CASSLAGASEQYF.

J is TRBJ1-6 and V is TRBV7-9, with TRBD1 matching 8 bases. Trimming took 2 bases from V and 4 from J; bases not matched to a gene: 10. CDR3 size: 18 residues. Germline V gene lookup returns CDR1 SEHNR and CDR2 FQNEAQ (reference sequence). CDR3 sequence: CASSLTSLTGAYNSPLHF. The CDR3 DNA sequence: TGTGCCAGCAGCTTAACATCGCTGACAGGGGCTTATAATTCACCCCTCCACTTT. Combining the CDR3 with reference TRBV7-9 and TRBJ1-6 gives the whole variable domain DTGVSQNPRHKITKRGQNVTFRCDPISEHNRLYWYRQTLGQGPEFLTYFQNEAQLEKSRLLSDRFSAERPKGSFSTLEIQRTEQGDSAMYLCASSLTSLTGAYNSPLHFGNGTRLTVT.